Sequencing of this T cell receptor (beta chain) was carried out in a study of shared T cell receptors in the human thymus. Clones were read by immunoSEQ multiplex PCR, and TCRdb kept only the in-frame ones, dropping some. Of hundreds of thousands of clones in the sample, 85% to 95% were seen once. The germline CDR1 and CDR2 sequences are MNHEY and SMNVEV (reference sequence). The CDR3 loop spans 15 amino acids. V was clipped by 8 bases and J by 0 bases; unmatched bases: 9. The sample consisted of thymocytes. The sequence derives from a human donor. The rearrangement joins TRBV27 to TRBJ2-7; 8 bases agree with TRBD2. The chain's CDR3 is CASGIPGLVSYEQYF. As DNA, the CDR3 is TGTGCCAGCGGGATACCGGGACTAGTCTCCTACGAGCAGTACTTC.